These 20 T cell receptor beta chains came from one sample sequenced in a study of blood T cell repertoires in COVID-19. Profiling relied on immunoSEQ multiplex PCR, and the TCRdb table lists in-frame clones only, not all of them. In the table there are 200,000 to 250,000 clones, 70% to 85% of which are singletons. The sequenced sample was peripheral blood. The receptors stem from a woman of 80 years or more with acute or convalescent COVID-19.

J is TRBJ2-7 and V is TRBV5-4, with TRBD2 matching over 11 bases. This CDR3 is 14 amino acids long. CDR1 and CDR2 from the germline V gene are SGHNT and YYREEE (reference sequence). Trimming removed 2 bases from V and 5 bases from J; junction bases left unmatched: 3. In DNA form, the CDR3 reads TGTGCCAGCAGCTTTAGCGGGAGGGCCGACGAGCAGTACTTC. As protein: CASSFSGRADEQYF.

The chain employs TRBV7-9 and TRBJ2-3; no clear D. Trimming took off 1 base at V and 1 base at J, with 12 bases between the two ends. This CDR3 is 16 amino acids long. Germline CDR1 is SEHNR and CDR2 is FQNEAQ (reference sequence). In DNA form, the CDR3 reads TGTGCCAGCAGCTTAGGAGGCCGTACTGGCACAGATACGCAGTATTTT. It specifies CASSLGGRTGTDTQYF.

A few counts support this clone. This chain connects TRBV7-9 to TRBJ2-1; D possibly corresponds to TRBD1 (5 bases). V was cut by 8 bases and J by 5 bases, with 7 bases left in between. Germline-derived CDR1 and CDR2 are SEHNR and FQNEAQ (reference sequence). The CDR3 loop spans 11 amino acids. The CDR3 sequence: CASQGNNEQFF. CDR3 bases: TGTGCCAGCCAGGGAAACAATGAGCAGTTCTTC.

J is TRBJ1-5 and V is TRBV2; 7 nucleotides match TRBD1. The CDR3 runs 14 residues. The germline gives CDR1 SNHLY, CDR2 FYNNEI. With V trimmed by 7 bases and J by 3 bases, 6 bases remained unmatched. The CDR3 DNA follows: TGTGCCAGCAATCGTGAGGGGGCCAATCAGCCCCAGCATTTT. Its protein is CASNREGANQPQHF. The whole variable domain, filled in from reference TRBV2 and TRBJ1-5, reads EPEVTQTPSHQVTQMGQEVILRCVPISNHLYFYWYRQILGQKVEFLVSFYNNEISEKSEIFDDQFSVERPDGSNFTLKIRSTKLEDSAMYFCASNREGANQPQHFGDGTRLSIL.

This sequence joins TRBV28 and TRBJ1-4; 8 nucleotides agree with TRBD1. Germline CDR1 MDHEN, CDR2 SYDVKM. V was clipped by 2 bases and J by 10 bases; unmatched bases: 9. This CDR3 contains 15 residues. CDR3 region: CASSLPGQGRRKLFF. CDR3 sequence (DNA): TGTGCCAGCAGTTTACCCGGACAGGGAAGGAGAAAACTGTTTTTT. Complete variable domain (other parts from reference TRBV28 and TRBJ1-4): DVKVTQSSRYLVKRTGEKVFLECVQDMDHENMFWYRQDPGLGLRLIYFSYDVKMKEKGDIPEGYSVSREKKERFSLILESASTNQTSMYLCASSLPGQGRRKLFFGSGTQLSVL.

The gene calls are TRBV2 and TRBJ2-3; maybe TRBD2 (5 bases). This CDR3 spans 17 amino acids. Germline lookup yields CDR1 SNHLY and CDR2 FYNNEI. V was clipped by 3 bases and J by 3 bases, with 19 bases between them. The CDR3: CASSEIRRSPTTDTQYF. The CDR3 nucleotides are TGTGCCAGCAGTGAGATTAGGAGGTCCCCAACAACAGATACGCAGTATTTT. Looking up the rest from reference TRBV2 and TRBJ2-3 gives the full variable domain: EPEVTQTPSHQVTQMGQEVILRCVPISNHLYFYWYRQILGQKVEFLVSFYNNEISEKSEIFDDQFSVERPDGSNFTLKIRSTKLEDSAMYFCASSEIRRSPTTDTQYFGPGTRLTVL.

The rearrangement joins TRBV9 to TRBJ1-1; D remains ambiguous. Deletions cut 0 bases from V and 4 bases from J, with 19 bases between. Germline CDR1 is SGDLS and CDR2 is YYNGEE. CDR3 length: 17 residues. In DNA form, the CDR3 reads TGTGCCAGCAGCGTAGGCCAAATTGACACCCGGCCCACTGAAGCTTTCTTT. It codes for CASSVGQIDTRPTEAFF.

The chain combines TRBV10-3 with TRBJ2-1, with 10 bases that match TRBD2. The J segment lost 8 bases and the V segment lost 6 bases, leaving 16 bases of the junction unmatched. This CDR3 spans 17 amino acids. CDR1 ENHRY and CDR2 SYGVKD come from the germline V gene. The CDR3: CAIREGGAGGYMDEQFF. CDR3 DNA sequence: TGTGCCATCAGGGAGGGGGGAGCGGGGGGGTATATGGATGAGCAGTTCTTC.

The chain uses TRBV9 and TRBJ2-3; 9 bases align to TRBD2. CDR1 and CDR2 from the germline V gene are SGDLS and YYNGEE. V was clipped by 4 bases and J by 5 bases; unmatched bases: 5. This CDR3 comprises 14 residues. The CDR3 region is CASSPRTSVDTQYF. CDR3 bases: TGTGCCAGCAGCCCCCGGACTAGCGTAGATACGCAGTATTTT.

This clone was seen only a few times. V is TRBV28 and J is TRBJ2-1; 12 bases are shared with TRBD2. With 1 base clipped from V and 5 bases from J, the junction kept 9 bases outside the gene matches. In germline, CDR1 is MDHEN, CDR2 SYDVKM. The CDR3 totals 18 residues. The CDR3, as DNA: TGTGCCAGCAGTTTATCGGTCACTAGCGGGAGGTGGGACAATGAGCAGTTCTTC. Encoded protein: CASSLSVTSGRWDNEQFF.

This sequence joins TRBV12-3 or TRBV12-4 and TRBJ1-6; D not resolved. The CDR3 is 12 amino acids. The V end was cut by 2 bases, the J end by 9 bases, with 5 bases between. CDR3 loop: CASSLYPSPLHF. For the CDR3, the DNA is TGTGCCAGCAGTTTATATCCTTCACCCCTCCACTTT.

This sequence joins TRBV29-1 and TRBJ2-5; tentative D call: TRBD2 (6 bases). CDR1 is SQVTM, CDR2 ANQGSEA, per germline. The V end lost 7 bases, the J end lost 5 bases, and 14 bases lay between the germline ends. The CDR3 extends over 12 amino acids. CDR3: CSGTTAGETQYF. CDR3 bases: TGCAGCGGGACTACGGCTGGGGAGACCCAGTACTTC.

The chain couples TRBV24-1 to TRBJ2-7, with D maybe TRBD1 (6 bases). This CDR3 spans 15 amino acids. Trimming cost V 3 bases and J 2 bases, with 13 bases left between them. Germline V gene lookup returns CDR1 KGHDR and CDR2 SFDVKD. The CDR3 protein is CATSDVTGNPYEQYF. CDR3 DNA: TGTGCCACCAGTGATGTAACAGGGAACCCCTACGAGCAGTACTTC.

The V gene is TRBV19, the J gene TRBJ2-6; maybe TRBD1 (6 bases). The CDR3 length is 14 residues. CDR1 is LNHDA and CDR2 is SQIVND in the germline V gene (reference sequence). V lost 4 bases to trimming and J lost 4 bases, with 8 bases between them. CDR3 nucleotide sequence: TGTGCCAGTAGTAGGGGGACAGGGGCCAACGTCCTGACTTTC. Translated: CASSRGTGANVLTF.

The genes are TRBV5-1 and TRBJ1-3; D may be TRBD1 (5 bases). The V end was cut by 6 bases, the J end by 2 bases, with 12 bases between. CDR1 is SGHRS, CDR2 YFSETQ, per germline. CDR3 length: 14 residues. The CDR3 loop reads CASNLGDTGNTIYF. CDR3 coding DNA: TGCGCCAGCAACTTAGGGGATACTGGAAACACCATATATTTT.

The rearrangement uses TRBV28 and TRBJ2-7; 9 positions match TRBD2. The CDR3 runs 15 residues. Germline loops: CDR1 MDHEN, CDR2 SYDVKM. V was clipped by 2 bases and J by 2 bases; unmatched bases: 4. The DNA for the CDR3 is TGTGCCAGCAGTTTAAGCGGGAGGCCGCCCTACGAGCAGTACTTC. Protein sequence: CASSLSGRPPYEQYF.

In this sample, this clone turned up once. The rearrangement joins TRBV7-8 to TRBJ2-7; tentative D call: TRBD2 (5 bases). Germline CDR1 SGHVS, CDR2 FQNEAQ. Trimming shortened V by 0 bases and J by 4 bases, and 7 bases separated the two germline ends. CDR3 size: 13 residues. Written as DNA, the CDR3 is TGTGCCAGCAGCTTAGCGAGAGGGTACGAGCAGTACTTC. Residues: CASSLARGYEQYF.

The CDR3 bases are TGCGCCAGCAGCCAAGAAGGGACAGGGTGGACTGAAGCTTTCTTT. Its translation: CASSQEGTGWTEAFF. The chain uses TRBV4-3 and TRBJ1-1, with 9 bases lining up with TRBD1. The CDR3 runs to 15 residues. The J segment lost 5 bases and the V segment lost 0 bases, leaving 4 bases of the junction unmatched. CDR1 LGHNA and CDR2 YSLEER come from the germline V gene.

CDR3 nucleotide sequence: TGTGCCAGCAGACCCGGGACAGGGGTGAATTCACCCCTCCACTTT. This codes for CASRPGTGVNSPLHF. The V gene is TRBV6-5, the J gene TRBJ1-6; 10 nucleotides align to TRBD1. The CDR3 spans 15 residues. V trimming: 6 bases; J trimming: 7 bases; junction bases outside the gene matches: 6. Germline V gene sequence: CDR1 MNHEY, CDR2 SVGAGI.

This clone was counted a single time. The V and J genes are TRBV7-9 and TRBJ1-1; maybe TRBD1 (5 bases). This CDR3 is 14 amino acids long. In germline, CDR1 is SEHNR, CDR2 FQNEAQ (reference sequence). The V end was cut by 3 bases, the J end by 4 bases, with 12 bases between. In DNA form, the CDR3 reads TGTGCCAGCAGCTTCGGGGGTTCGGGCACTGAAGCTTTCTTT. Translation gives CASSFGGSGTEAFF.